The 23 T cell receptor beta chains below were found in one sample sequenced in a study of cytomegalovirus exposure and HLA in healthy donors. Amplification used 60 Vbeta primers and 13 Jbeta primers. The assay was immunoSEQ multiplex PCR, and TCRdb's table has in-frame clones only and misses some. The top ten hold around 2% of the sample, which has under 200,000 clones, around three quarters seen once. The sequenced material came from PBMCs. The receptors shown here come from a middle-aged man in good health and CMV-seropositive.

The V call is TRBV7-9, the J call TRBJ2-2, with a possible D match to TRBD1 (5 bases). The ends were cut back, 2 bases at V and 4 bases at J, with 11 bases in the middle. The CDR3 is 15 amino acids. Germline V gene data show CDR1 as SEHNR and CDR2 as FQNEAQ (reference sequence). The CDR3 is CASSLSQGPTGELFF. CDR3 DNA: TGTGCCAGCAGCTTAAGTCAGGGTCCCACCGGGGAGCTGTTTTTT.

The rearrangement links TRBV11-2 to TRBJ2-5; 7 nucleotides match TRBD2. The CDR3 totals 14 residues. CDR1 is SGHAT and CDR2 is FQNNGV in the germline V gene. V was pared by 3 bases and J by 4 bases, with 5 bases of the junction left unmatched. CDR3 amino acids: CASSFRGGSETQYF. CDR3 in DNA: TGTGCCAGCAGCTTTCGCGGGGGTTCAGAGACCCAGTACTTC.

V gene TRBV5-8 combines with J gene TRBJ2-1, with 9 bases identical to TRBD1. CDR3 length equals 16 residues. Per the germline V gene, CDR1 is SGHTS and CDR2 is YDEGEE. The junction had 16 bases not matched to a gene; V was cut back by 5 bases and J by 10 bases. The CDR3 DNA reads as TGTGCCAGCAGTTTAGCCGGGACAGGGAGTAGGGAGGAGCAGTTCTTC. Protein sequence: CASSLAGTGSREEQFF.

The CDR3, as DNA: TGTGCCAGCAGCTCTTCCAGGGCTGGCTCCTACGAGCAGTACTTC. It yields the protein CASSSSRAGSYEQYF. The rearrangement uses TRBV7-2 and TRBJ2-7; possible D gene TRBD1, 5 bases. The CDR3 consists of 15 residues. The V and J ends lost 4 bases and 0 bases respectively, with 13 bases between them. Germline values: CDR1 SGHTA, CDR2 FQGNSA.

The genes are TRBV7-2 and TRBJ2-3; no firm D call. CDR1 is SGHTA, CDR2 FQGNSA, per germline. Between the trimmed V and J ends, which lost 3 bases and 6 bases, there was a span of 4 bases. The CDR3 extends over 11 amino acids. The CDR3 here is CASSFSDTQYF. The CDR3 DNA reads TGTGCCAGCAGCTTCTCCGATACGCAGTATTTT. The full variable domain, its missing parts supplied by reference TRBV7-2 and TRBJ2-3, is GAGVSQSPSNKVTEKGKDVELRCDPISGHTALYWYRQSLGQGLEFLIYFQGNSAPDKSGLPSDRFSAERTGGSVSTLTIQRTQQEDSAVYLCASSFSDTQYFGPGTRLTVL.

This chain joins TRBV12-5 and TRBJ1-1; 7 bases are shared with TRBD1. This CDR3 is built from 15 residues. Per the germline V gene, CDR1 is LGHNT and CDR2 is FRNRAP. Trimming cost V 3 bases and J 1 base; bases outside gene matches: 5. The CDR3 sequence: CASGFSRTGNTEAFF. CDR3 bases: TGTGCTAGTGGTTTCTCCCGGACAGGGAACACTGAAGCTTTCTTT.

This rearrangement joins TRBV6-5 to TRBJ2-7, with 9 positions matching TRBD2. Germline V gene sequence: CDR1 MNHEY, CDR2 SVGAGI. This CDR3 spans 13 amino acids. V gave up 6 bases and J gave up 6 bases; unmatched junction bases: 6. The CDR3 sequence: CASRGSSGVEQYF. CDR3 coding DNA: TGTGCCAGCAGGGGGTCTAGCGGGGTCGAGCAGTACTTC.

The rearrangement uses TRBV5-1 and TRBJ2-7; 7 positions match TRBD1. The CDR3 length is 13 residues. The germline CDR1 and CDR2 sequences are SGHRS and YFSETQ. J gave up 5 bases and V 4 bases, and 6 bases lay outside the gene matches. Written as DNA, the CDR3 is TGCGCCAGCAGCGTACAGGGGAGAAACGAGCAGTACTTC. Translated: CASSVQGRNEQYF.

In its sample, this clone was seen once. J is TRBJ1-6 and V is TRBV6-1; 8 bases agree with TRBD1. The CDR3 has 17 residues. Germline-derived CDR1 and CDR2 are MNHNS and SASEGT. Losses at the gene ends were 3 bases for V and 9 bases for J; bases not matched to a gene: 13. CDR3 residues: CASSDHSPGGAFSPLHF. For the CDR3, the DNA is TGTGCCAGCAGTGACCACAGCCCAGGGGGCGCGTTTTCACCCCTCCACTTT.

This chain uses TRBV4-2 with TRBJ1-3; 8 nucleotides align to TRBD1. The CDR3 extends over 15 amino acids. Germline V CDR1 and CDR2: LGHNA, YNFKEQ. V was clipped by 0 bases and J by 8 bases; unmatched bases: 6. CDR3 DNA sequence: TGTGCCAGCAGCCAAGATAGGGACAGGTCGGACACCATATATTTT. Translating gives CASSQDRDRSDTIYF.

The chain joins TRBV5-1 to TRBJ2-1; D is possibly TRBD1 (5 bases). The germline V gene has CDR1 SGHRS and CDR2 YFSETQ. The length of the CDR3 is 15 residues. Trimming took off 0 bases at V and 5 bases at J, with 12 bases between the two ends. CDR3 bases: TGCGCCAGCAGCTTGGTTCAGGGTATGGACAATGAGCAGTTCTTC. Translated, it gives CASSLVQGMDNEQFF.

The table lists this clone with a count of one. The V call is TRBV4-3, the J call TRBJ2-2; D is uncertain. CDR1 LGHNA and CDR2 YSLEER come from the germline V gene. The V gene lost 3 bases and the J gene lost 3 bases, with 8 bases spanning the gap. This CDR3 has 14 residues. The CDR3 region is CASSHISDTGELFF. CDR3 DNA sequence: TGCGCCAGCAGCCATATCTCAGACACCGGGGAGCTGTTTTTT.

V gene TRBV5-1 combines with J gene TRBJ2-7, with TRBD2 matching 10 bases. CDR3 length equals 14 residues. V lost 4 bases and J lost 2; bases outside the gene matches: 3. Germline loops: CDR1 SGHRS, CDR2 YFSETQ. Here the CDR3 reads CASSMSGGAYEQYF. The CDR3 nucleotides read TGCGCCAGCAGCATGAGCGGGGGGGCCTACGAGCAGTACTTC.

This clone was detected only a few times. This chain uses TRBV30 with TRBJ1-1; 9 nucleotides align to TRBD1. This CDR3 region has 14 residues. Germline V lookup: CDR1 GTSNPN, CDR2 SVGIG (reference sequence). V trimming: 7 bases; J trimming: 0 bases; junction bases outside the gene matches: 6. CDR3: CASNRGRMNTEAFF. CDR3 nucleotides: TGTGCCTCTAACAGGGGGCGGATGAACACTGAAGCTTTCTTT.

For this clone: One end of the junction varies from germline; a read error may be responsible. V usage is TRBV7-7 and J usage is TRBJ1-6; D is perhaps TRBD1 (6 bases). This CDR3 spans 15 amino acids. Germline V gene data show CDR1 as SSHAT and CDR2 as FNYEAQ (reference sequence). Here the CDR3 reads CASSLALNRGSPLHF. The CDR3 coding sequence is TGTGCTAGCAGCTTAGCGCTTAATAGGGGGTCACCCCTCCACTTT. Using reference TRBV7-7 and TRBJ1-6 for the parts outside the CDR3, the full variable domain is GAGVSQSPRYKVTKRGQDVTLRCDPISSHATLYWYQQALGQGPEFLTYFNYEAQPDKSGLPSDRFSAERPEGSISTLTIQRTEQRDSAMYRCASSLALNRGSPLHFGNGTRLTVT.

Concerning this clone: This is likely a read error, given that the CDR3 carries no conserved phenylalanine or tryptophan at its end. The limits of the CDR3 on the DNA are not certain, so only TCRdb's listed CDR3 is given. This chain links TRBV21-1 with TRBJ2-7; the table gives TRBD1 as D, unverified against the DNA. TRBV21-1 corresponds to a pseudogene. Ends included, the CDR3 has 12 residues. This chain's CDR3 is CASSKVVQGEGI.

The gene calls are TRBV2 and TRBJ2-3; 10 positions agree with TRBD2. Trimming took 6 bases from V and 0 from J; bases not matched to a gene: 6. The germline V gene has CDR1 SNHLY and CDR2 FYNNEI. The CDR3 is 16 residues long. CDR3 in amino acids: CASRIAGGTSTDTQYF. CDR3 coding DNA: TGTGCCAGCAGGATAGCGGGGGGTACTAGCACAGATACGCAGTATTTT.

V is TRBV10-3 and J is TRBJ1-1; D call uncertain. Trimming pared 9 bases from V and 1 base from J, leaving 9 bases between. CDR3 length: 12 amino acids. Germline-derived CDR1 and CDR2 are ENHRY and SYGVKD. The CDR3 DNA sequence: TGTGCCATGCCGACGGGGAACACTGAAGCTTTCTTT. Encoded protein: CAMPTGNTEAFF.

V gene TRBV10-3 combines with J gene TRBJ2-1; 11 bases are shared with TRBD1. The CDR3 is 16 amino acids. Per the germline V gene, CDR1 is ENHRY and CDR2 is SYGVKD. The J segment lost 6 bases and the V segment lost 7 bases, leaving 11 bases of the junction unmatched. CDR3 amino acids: CAITSEGQGATNEQFF. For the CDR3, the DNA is TGTGCCATCACCTCCGAAGGACAGGGGGCCACCAATGAGCAGTTCTTC.

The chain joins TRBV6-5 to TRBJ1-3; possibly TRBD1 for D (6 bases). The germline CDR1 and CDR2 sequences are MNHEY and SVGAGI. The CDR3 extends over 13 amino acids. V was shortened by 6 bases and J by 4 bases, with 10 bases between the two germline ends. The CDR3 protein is CASRQGLGNTIYF. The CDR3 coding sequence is TGTGCCAGCAGACAGGGCTTAGGAAACACCATATATTTT.

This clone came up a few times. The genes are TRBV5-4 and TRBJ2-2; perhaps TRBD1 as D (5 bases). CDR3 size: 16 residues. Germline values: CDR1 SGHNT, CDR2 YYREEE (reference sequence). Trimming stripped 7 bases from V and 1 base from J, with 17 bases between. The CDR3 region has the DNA TGTGCCAGCGGCTCGGACGGACACCAGAACACCGGGGAGCTGTTTTTT. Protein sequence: CASGSDGHQNTGELFF.

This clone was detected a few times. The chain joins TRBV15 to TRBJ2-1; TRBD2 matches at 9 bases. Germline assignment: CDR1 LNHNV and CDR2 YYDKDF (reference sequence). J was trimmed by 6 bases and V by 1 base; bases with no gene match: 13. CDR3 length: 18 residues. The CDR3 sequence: CATSRGLGGGAAFNEQFF. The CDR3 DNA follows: TGTGCCACCAGCAGAGGTCTGGGCGGGGGGGCCGCTTTCAATGAGCAGTTCTTC.

The CDR3 DNA reads as TGTGCCAGTAGTTCGCCCCGGGACAGCCGTCACACCATATATTTT. It specifies CASSSPRDSRHTIYF. The chain recombines TRBV19 with TRBJ1-3; 7 bases are a match to TRBD1. The germline V gene encodes CDR1 LNHDA and CDR2 SQIVND (reference sequence). The CDR3 extends over 15 amino acids. V shed 5 bases and J 8 bases; nucleotides not matched to a gene: 12. The whole variable domain, remainder taken from reference TRBV19 and TRBJ1-3, is DGGITQSPKYLFRKEGQNVTLSCEQNLNHDAMYWYRQDPGQGLRLIYYSQIVNDFQKGDIAEGYSVSREKKESFPLTVTSAQKNPTAFYLCASSSPRDSRHTIYFGEGSWLTVV.